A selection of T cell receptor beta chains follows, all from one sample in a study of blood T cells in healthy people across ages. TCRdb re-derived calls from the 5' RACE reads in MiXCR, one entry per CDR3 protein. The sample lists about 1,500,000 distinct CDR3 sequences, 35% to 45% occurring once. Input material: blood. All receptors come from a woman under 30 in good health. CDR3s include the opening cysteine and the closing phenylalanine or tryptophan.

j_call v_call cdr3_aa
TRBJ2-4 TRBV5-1 CASSQELGTAKNIQYF
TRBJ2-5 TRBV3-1 CASSRWTAKQETQYF
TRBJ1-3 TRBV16 CASSQQQGSGNTIYF
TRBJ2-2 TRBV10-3 CAISPAVTSTGELFF
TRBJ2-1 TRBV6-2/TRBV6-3 CASSFAEQGELGQFF
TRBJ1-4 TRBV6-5 CASKRTVNEKLFF
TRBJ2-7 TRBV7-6 CASSFTSGVGNEQYF
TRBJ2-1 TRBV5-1 CASSLDYRSYNEQFF
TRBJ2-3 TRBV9 CASSEQGASTDTQYF
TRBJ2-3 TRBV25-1 CASSEFGGSTDTQYF
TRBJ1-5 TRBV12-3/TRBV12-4 CASRGGTGNQPQHF
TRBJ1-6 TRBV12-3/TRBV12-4 CASSFEGGSHGSPLHF
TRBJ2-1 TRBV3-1 CASSLFPGNYNEQFF
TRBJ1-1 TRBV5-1 CASSLFGPTRLYTEAFF
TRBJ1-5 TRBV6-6 CASSYDHQPQHF
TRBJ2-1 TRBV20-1 CSALRSGSSPDEQFF
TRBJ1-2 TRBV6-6 CASSYPDGSYGYTF
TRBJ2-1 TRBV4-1 CASSVAGSSPYNEQFF
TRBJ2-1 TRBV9 CASRGRYNEQFF
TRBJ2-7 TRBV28 CASSLYLRTSGAYEQYF
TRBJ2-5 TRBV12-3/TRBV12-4 CASRTYQETQYF
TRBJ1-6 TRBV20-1 CSARDRGINSPLHF
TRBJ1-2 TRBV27 CASSHKTGTGVMSGYTF
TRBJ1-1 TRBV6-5 CASSQTGAPEAFF
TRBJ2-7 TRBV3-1 CASSQAFSENYEQYF
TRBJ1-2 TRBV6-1 CASSERGPYDGYTF
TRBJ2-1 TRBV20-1 CSARTIAHNEQFF
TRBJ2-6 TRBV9 CASSVLGANVLTF
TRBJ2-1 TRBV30 CAWSATSSYNEQFF
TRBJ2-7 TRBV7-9 CASSSREDFDEQYF
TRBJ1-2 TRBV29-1 CSVERTGSPGYTF
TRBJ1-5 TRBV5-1 CASSRSPDQPQHF
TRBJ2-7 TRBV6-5 CASRRGTAYEQYF
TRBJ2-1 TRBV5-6 CASSLGLVRYNEQFF
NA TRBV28 CASHSRGGYQETQFF
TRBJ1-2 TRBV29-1 CSVPWTGRDYGYTF
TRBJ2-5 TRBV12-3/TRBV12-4 CASSLAGTIQQTQYF
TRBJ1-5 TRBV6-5 CASRRGPLGNQPQHF
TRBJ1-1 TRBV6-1 CASSEIVLGRAENTEAFF
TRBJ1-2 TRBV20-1 CSATGRWGYTF
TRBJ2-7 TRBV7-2 CASSSWTDEQYF
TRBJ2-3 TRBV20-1 CSAVGGTDTQYF
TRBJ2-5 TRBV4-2 CASSQGAGASNEQYF
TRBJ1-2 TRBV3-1 CASSQDMGAAYGYTF
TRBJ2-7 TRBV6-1 CASNVEGFAYEQYF
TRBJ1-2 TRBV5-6 CASSFPGQPIYGYTF